This T cell receptor (beta chain) derives from a study of early T cells in non-severe SARS-CoV-2 infection. For the study at large: Bulk RNA taken from unsorted whole blood was sequenced, leaving chains unpaired.

Unique molecular identifiers tagged individual cDNA molecules. TCRdb reprocessed the 5' RACE reads via MiXCR and lists one record per CDR3 protein. The table includes 60,000 to 75,000 distinct CDR3 sequences, around 11% detected once. Between the trimmed V and J ends, which lost 4 bases and 7 bases, there was a span of 10 bases. The CDR3 is 12 amino acids. Germline V gives CDR1 SGHTA, CDR2 FQGTGA. This clonotype occurred many times. Its antigen is unidentified. Broader study findings: VDJdb matching, biased toward anti-spike CD8 responses, missed private and CD4 specificities.

The genes are TRBV7-3 and TRBJ1-1; D gene uncertain. What was sequenced was whole blood. This TCR derives from an adult who was a healthcare worker with PCR-confirmed SARS-CoV-2 infection or an uninfected control (not recorded which). In DNA form, the CDR3 reads TGTGCCAGCAGCTCCTCGGGAGTTGAAGCTTTCTTT. It specifies CASSSSGVEAFF.